This T cell receptor beta chain comes out of a study of blood T cell repertoires in COVID-19. On the study more broadly: There were acute and convalescent COVID-19 samples, and they came from the United States, Italy and Spain. PBMCs, B-cell-depleted T cells, or T cells provided the cDNA or gDNA that made up the material.

Germline V gene lookup returns CDR1 SGHTS and CDR2 YDEGEE. The CDR3 has 13 amino acids. The ends were cut back, 0 bases at V and 0 bases at J, with 3 bases in the middle. Study processing details: Estimation of nucleated cell counts was performed using reference gene primer amplification. Method: immunoSEQ multiplex PCR; TCRdb's copy keeps in-frame clones and lacks some. V and J calls and clone size come straight from that table; D and trimming were deduced from the DNA. There are about 160,000 clones in the sample; approximately 88% occur only once, and about 10% lies in the top ten. The chain recombines TRBV5-8 with TRBJ1-2; D is unclear. Sequencing input: peripheral blood. The source is a woman older than 75 with active or convalescent COVID-19. CDR3 nucleotide sequence: TGTGCCAGCAGCTTGGTCACTAACTATGGCTACACCTTC. Translated, it gives CASSLVTNYGYTF.